This TCR beta chain was sequenced during a study of a mutant IDH1 vaccine in newly diagnosed glioma. The method was immunoSEQ multiplex PCR; TCRdb's version includes in-frame clones alone and lacks a portion of them. The sample holds under 40,000 clones; roughly 80% are singletons and the top ten take 15%. Broader study findings: Vaccine-induced immune responses occurred in 90% to 95% of patients.

About this clone itself: Its antigen is unidentified.

Time point of the sample: week 35, safety follow-up. The vaccine gave 300 ug of a 20-mer mutant IDH1 peptide subcutaneously per dose. The input for sequencing was PBMCs, taken from a glioma patient whose treatment included an IDH1 peptide vaccine. The clonotype originates from a young man with glioma.

Here the CDR3 DNA reads TGTGCCAGCAGCGTCAGGGCGGCCAAAAACATTCAGTACTTC. Translation: CASSVRAAKNIQYF. The J gene is TRBJ2-4, the V gene TRBV7-2; possibly TRBD1 for D (5 bases). This CDR3 region has 14 residues. Trimming shortened V by 5 bases and J by 1 base, and 9 bases separated the two germline ends. CDR1 is SGHTA, CDR2 FQGNSA, per germline.